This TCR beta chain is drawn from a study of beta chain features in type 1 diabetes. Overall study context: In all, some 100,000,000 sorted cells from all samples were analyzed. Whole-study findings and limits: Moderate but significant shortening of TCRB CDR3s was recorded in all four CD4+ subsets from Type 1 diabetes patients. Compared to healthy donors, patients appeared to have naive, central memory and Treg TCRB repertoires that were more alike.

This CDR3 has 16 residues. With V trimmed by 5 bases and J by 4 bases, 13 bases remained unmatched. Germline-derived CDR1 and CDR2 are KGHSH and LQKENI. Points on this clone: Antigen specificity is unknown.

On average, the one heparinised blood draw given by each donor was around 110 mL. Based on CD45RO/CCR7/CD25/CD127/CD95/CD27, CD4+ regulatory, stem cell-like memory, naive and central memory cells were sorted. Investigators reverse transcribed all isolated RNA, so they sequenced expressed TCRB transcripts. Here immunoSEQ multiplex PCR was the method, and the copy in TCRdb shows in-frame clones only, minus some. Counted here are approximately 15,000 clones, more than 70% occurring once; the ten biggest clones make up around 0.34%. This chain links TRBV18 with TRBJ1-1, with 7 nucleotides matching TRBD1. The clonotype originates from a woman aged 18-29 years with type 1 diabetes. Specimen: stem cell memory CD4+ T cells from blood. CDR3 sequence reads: CASSILPGTDITEAFF. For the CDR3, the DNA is TGTGCCAGCTCAATTCTCCCCGGGACAGACATCACTGAAGCTTTCTTT. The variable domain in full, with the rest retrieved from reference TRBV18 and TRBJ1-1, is NAGVMQNPRHLVRRRGQEARLRCSPMKGHSHVYWYRQLPEEGLKFMVYLQKENIIDESGMPKERFSAEFPKEGPSILRIQQVVRGDSAAYFCASSILPGTDITEAFFGQGTRLTVV.